This T cell receptor (beta chain) stems from a study of OX40 agonist ivuxolimab in advanced cancers. Describing the broader study: Ivuxolimab was an agonistic, fully human IgG2 monoclonal antibody directed against OX40 (CD134), a costimulatory receptor. Of the roughly 52 dose-escalation patients, hepatocellular carcinoma was present in some 19, melanoma in about 15, renal cell carcinoma in 9 and head and neck cancer in 9. A male proportion of nearly 85% and a mean age of about 60 years, ranging from 23 to 79, were recorded for the dose-escalation cohort. Intravenous ivuxolimab was administered to patients every 2 weeks at six dose levels: 0.01, 0.1, 0.3, 1.5, 3 and 10 mg/kg. Patients were allowed to have had prior anti-PD-1, anti-PD-L1 or anti-CTLA-4 therapy, and more than 30% of the dose-escalation patients had previously received checkpoint inhibitors. The paper covers the monotherapy dose-escalation part of the phase I ivuxolimab trial, which included N = 52 patients. Partial responses occurred in three dose-escalation patients, of whom one had hepatocellular carcinoma and two had cutaneous melanoma. The purpose of peripheral TCRbeta sequencing was to test whether ivuxolimab changed TCR sequence diversity and led to clonal T-cell expansion. Overall results and qualifications from the work: At doses of 0.1 to 3.0 mg/kg, clonal expansion of both CD4+ and CD8+ T cells in blood was seen between baseline and week 6. After ivuxolimab, expanded clones were on average more numerous among CD8+ T cells than among CD4+ T cells. In the 0.1-3.0 mg/kg groups, partial responders were among the patients with the lowest normalized peripheral clonal expansion, particularly in CD8+ T cells. The antigen specificity of the peripheral T cells that underwent clonal expansion was not determined. Low levels of normalized T-cell clonal expansion were also seen in some patients who did not respond.

Patients with autoimmune disease history or receiving systemic immunosuppression were excluded from the trial. In every dose cohort, peripheral blood was drawn for TCR sequencing at baseline, cycle 4 day 1, and cycle 7 day 1. Samples were obtained from an open-label, multicenter, first-in-human phase I dose-escalation trial of ivuxolimab. Adults with locally advanced or metastatic head and neck squamous cell, hepatocellular, melanoma or renal cell carcinoma were enrolled in the trial. Before TCR sequencing, CD4+ and CD8+ T cells were separately sorted from peripheral blood. To sequence the TCRbeta CDR3 region, genomic DNA was isolated from the sorted cells. The immunoSEQ Assay was used to sequence the TCRbeta CDR3 regions. In its TCRdb copy, this immuneACCESS table keeps in-frame sequences only and misses some clones. Where compared with another copy, unresolved V genes explain less than half of these, and the others have no known cause. The table for this sample lists about 47,000 clones; roughly nine tenths of them were counted only once. The ten largest account for 13% to 15% of the sample.

This clone was observed a handful of times. The clone's antigen remains unknown. No much larger clone is present one base from it, and per-base qualities are unavailable. The junction shows trimming of 5 bases on V and 5 bases on J, plus 10 bases between the germline ends. The CDR3 measures 12 amino acids from cysteine to phenylalanine. The only DNA kept is the CDR3, 36 bases in frame from the first base. In the germline V gene (reference sequence), CDR1 corresponds to SEHNR and CDR2 to FQNEAQ. This TCR came from an adult with an advanced solid tumor such as melanoma, head and neck, liver or kidney cancer. This specimen was CD4+ or CD8+ T cells sorted from blood, taken in a trial of the OX40 agonist ivuxolimab. The rearranged chain carries TRBV7-9 and TRBJ2-7, with the D gene not clear enough to name. In nucleotides, the sequence is TGTGCCAGCAGCCTCCCAGGCAACGAGCAGTACTTC. It is translated as CASSLPGNEQYF.